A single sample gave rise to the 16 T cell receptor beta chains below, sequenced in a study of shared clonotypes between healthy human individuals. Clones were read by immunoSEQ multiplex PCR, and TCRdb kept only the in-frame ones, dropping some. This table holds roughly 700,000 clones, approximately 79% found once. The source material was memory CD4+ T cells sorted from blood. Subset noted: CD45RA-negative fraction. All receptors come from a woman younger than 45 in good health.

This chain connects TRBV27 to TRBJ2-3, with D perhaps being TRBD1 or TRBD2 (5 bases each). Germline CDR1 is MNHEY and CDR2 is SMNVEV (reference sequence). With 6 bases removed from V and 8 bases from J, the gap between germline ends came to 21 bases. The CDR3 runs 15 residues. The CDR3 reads CASRRLPGSQGTQYF. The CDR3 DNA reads TGTGCCAGCAGACGCCTGCCGGGGAGTCAGGGTACGCAGTATTTT.

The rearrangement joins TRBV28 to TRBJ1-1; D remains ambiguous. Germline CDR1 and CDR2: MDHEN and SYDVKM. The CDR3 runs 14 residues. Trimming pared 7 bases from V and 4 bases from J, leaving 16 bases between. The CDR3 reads CASTLMGQSTEAFF. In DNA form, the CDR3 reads TGTGCCAGCACCCTTATGGGCCAGAGCACTGAAGCTTTCTTT.

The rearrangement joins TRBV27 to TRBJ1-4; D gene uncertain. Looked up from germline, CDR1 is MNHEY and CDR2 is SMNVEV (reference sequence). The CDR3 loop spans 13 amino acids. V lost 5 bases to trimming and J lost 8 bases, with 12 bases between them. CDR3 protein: CASSPPVSEKLFF. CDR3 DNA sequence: TGTGCCAGCAGTCCTCCTGTGAGCGAAAAACTGTTTTTT.

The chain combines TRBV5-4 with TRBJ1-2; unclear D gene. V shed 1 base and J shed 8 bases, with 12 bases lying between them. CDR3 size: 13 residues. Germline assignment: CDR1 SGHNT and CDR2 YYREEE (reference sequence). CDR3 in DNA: TGTGCCAGCAGCTTGTTTGCTCAGCCAGGCTACACCTTC. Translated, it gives CASSLFAQPGYTF.

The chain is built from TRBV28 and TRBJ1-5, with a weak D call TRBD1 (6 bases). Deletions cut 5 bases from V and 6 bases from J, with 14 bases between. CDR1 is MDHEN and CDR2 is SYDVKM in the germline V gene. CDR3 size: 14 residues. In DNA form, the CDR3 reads TGTGCCAGCAGTGTGAACAGGGTAGGTCAGCCCCAGCATTTT. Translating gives CASSVNRVGQPQHF. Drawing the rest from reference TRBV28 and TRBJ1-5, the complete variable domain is DVKVTQSSRYLVKRTGEKVFLECVQDMDHENMFWYRQDPGLGLRLIYFSYDVKMKEKGDIPEGYSVSREKKERFSLILESASTNQTSMYLCASSVNRVGQPQHFGDGTRLSIL.

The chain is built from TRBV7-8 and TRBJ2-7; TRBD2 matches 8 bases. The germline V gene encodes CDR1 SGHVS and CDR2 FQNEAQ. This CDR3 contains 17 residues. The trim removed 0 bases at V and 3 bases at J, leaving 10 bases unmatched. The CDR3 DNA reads TGTGCCAGCAGCTTAGCTTTTCCCGGGAGGGGAGACTACGAGCAGTACTTC. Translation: CASSLAFPGRGDYEQYF. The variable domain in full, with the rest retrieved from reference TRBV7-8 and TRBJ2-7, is GAGVSQSPRYKVAKRGQDVALRCDPISGHVSLFWYQQALGQGPEFLTYFQNEAQLDKSGLPSDRFFAERPEGSVSTLKIQRTQQEDSAVYLCASSLAFPGRGDYEQYFGPGTRLTVT.

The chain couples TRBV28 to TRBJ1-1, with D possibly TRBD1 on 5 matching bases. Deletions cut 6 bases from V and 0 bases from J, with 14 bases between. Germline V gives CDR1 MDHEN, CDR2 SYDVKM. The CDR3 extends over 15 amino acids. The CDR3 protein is CASSRPGRVNTEAFF. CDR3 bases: TGTGCCAGCAGCAGGCCAGGGAGGGTGAACACTGAAGCTTTCTTT.

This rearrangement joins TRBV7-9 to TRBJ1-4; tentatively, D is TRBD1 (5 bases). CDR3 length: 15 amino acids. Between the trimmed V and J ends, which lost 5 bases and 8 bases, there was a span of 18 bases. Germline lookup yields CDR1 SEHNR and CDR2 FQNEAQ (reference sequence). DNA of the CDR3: TGTGCCAGCAGCGTAAGGGACGGGGGAATGGAAAAACTGTTTTTT. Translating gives CASSVRDGGMEKLFF.

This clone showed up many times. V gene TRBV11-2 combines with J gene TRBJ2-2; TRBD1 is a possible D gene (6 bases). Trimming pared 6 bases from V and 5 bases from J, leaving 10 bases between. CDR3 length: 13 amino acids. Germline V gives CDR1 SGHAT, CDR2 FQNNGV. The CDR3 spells CASSYTGTGELFF. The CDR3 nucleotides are TGTGCCAGCAGTTACACAGGGACCGGGGAGCTGTTTTTT. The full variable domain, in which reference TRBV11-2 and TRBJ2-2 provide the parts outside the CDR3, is EAGVAQSPRYKIIEKRQSVAFWCNPISGHATLYWYQQILGQGPKLLIQFQNNGVVDDSQLPKDRFSAERLKGVDSTLKIQPAKLEDSAVYLCASSYTGTGELFFGEGSRLTVL.

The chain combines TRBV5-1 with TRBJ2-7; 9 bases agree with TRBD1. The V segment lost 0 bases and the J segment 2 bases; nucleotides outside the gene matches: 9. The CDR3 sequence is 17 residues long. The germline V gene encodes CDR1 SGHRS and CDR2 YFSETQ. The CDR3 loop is CASSLGTGTGIAYEQYF. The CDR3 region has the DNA TGCGCCAGCAGCTTGGGGACCGGGACAGGGATCGCCTACGAGCAGTACTTC.

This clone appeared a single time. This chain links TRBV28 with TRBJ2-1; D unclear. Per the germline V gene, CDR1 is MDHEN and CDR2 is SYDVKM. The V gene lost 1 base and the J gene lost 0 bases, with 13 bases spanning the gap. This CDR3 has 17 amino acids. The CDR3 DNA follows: TGTGCCAGCAGTTTATTTAGTTGGGGAAGCTCCTACAATGAGCAGTTCTTC. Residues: CASSLFSWGSSYNEQFF.

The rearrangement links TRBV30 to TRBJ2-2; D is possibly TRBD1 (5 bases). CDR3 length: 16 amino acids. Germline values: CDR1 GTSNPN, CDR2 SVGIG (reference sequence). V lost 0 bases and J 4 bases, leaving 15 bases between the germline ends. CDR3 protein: CAWSVGWTPATGELFF. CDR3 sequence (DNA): TGTGCCTGGAGTGTAGGGTGGACACCAGCCACCGGGGAGCTGTTTTTT.

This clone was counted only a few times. The CDR3 sequence is CASFRTGGPSYEQYF. CDR3 coding DNA: TGTGCCAGCTTCCGCACGGGGGGACCCTCCTACGAGCAGTACTTC. The gene calls are TRBV7-8 and TRBJ2-7, with TRBD2 identical over 7 bases. V lost 8 bases, J lost 0 bases, and 10 bases stayed unmatched. CDR1 is SGHVS, CDR2 FQNEAQ, per germline. The CDR3 sequence is 15 residues long.

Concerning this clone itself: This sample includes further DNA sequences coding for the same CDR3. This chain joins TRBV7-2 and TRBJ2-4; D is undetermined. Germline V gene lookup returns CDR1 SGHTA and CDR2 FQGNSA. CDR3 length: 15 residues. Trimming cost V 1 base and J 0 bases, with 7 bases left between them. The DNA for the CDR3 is TGTGCCAGCAGCTTAGTCTCATTAGCCAAAAACATTCAGTACTTC. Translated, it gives CASSLVSLAKNIQYF.

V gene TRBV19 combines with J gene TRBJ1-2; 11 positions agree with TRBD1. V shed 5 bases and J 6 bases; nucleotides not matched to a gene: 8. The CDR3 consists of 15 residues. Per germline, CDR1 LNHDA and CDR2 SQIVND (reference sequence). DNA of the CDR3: TGTGCCAGTAGTCCCAAACCGGGACAGGGGGATGGCTACACCTTC. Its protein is CASSPKPGQGDGYTF.

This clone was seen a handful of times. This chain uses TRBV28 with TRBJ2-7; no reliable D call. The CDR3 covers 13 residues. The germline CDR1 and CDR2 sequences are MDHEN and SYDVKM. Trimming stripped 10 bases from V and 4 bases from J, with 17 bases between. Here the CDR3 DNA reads TGTGCCACCAGATTCCCCCCCCGATACGAGCAGTACTTC. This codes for CATRFPPRYEQYF.